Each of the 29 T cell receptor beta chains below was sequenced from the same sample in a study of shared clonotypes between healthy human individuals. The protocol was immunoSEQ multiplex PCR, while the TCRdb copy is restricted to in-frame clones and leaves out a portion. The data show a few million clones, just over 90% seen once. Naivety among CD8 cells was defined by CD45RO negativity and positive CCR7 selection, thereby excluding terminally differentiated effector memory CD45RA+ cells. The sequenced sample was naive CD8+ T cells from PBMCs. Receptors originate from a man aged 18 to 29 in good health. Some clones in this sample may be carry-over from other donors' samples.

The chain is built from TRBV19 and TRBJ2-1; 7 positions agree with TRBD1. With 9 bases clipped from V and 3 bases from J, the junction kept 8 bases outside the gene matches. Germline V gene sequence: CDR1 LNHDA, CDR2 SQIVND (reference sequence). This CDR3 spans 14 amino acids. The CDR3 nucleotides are TGTGCCAGCCAACCCGGGACAGACTACAATGAGCAGTTCTTC. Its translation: CASQPGTDYNEQFF.

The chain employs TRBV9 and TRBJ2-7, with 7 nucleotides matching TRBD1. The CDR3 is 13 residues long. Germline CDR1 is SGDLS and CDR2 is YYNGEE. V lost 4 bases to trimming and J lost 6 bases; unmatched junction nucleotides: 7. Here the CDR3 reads CASSPGTVREQYF. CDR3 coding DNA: TGTGCCAGCAGCCCAGGGACAGTGCGCGAGCAGTACTTC.

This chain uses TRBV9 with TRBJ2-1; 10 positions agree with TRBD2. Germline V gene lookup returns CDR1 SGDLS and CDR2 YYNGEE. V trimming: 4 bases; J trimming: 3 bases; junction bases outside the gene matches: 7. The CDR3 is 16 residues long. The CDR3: CASSNSGRYRYNEQFF. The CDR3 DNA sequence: TGTGCCAGCAGCAATAGCGGGAGGTACCGCTACAATGAGCAGTTCTTC.

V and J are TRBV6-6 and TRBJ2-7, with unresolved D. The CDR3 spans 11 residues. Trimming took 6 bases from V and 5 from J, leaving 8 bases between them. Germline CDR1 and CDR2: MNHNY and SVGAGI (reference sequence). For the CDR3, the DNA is TGTGCCAGCAGGTACGCAGACGAGCAGTACTTC. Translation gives CASRYADEQYF.

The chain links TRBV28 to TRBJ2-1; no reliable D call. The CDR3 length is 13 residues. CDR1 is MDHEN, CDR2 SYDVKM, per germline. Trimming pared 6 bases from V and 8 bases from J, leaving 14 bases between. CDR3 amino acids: CASRLPSTHEQFF. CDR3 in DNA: TGTGCCAGCAGGCTCCCGTCCACCCATGAGCAGTTCTTC.

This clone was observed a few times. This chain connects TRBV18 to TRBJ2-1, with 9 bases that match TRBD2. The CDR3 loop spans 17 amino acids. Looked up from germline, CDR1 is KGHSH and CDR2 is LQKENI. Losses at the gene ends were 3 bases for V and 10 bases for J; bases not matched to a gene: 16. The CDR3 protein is CASSPGRLAGPGGEQFF. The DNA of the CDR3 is TGTGCCAGCTCACCGGGGCGGCTAGCGGGACCCGGGGGGGAGCAGTTCTTC.

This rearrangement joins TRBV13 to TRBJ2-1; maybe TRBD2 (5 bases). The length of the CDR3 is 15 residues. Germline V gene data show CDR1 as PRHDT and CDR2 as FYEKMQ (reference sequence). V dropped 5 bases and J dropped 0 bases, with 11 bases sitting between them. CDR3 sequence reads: CASSGPSFSYNEQFF. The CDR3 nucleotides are TGTGCCAGCAGCGGCCCTAGCTTCTCCTACAATGAGCAGTTCTTC.

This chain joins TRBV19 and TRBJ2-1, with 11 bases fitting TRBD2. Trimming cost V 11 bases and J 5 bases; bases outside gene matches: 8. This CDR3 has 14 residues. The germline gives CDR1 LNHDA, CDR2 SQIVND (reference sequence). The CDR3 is CACHSGRDDNEQFF. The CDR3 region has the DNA TGTGCCTGCCATAGCGGGAGGGACGACAATGAGCAGTTCTTC.

In DNA form, the CDR3 reads TGTGCCAGCAGTTTATCCGGAGGTTTCGGCGGGGAGCTGTTTTTT. Translating gives CASSLSGGFGGELFF. The chain recombines TRBV27 with TRBJ2-2, with D possibly TRBD2 on 5 matching bases. Looked up from germline, CDR1 is MNHEY and CDR2 is SMNVEV (reference sequence). This CDR3 has 15 residues. V gave up 0 bases and J gave up 7 bases, with 12 bases separating them.

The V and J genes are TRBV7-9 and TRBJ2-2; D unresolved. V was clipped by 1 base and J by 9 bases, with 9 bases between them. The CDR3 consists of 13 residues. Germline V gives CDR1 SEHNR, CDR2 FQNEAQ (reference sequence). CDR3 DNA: TGTGCCAGCAGCTTAGGGGATCCCCGGGAGCTGTTTTTT. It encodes CASSLGDPRELFF.

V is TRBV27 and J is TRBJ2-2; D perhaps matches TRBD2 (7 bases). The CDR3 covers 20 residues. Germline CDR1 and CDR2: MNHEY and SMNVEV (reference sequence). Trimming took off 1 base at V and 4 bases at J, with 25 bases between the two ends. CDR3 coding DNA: TGTGCCAGCAGTTTATTAGCCGTATTTGCGATGGGGGGGCCCACCGGGGAGCTGTTTTTT. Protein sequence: CASSLLAVFAMGGPTGELFF.

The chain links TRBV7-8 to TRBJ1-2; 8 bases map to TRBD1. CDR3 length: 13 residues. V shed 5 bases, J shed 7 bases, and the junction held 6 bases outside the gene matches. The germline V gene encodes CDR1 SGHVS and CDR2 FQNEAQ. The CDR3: CASSATTGGGYTF. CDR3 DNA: TGTGCCAGCAGCGCGACCACAGGGGGTGGCTACACCTTC. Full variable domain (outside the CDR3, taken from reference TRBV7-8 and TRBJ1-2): GAGVSQSPRYKVAKRGQDVALRCDPISGHVSLFWYQQALGQGPEFLTYFQNEAQLDKSGLPSDRFFAERPEGSVSTLKIQRTQQEDSAVYLCASSATTGGGYTFGSGTRLTVV.

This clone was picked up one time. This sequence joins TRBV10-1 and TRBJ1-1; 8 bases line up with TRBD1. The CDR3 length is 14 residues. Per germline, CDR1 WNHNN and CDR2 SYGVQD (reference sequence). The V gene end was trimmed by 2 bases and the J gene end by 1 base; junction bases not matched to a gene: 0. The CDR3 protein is CASSEDRGNTEAFF. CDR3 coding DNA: TGCGCCAGCAGTGAGGACAGGGGGAACACTGAAGCTTTCTTT.

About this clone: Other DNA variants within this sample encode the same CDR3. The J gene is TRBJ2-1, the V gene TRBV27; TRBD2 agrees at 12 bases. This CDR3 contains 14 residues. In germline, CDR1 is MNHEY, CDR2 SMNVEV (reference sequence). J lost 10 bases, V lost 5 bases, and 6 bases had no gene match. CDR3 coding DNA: TGTGCCAGCAGTCCCGGACTAGCGGGAAGGGAGCAGTTCTTC. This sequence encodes CASSPGLAGREQFF.

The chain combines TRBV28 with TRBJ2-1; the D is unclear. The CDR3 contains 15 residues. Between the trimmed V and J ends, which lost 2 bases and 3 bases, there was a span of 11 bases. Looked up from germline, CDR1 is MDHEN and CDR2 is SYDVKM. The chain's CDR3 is CASSLGGSFYNEQFF. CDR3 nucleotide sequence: TGTGCCAGCAGTTTAGGTGGCAGTTTCTACAATGAGCAGTTCTTC. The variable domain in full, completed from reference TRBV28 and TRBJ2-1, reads DVKVTQSSRYLVKRTGEKVFLECVQDMDHENMFWYRQDPGLGLRLIYFSYDVKMKEKGDIPEGYSVSREKKERFSLILESASTNQTSMYLCASSLGGSFYNEQFFGPGTRLTVL.

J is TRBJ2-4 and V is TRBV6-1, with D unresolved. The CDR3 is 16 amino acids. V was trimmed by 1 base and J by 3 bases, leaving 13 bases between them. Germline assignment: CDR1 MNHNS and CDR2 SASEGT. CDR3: CASSEVGRTNKNIQYF. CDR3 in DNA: TGTGCCAGCAGTGAAGTCGGCAGAACCAACAAAAACATTCAGTACTTC.

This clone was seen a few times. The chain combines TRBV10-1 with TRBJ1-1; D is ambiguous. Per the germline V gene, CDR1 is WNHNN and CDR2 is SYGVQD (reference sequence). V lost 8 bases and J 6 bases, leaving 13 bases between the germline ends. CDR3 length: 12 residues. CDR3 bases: TGCGCCAGCGGAGGGAGCGCCTCTGAAGCTTTCTTT. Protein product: CASGGSASEAFF.

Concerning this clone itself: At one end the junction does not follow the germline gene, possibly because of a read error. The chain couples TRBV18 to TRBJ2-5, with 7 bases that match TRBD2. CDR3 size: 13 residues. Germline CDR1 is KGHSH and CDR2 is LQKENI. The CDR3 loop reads CASSPGGTRRPDF. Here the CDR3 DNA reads TGTGCCAGCTCACCCGGGGGGACTCGCCGGCCCGACTTC. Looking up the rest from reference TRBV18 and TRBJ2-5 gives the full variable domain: NAGVMQNPRHLVRRRGQEARLRCSPMKGHSHVYWYRQLPEEGLKFMVYLQKENIIDESGMPKERFSAEFPKEGPSILRIQQVVRGDSAAYFCASSPGGTRRPDFGPGTRLLVL.

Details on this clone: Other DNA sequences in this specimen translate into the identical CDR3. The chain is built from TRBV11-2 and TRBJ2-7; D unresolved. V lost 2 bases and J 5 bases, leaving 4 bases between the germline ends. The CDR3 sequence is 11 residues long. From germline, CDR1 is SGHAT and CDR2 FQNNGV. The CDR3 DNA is TGTGCCAGCAGCTTATTACACGAGCAGTACTTC. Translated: CASSLLHEQYF.

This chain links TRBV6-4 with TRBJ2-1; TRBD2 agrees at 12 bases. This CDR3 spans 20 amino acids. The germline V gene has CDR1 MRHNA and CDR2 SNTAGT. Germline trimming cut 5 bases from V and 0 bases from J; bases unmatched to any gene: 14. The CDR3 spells CASSPTSGRILNSSYNEQFF. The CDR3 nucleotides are TGTGCCAGCAGTCCCACTAGCGGGAGGATCCTCAATAGCTCCTACAATGAGCAGTTCTTC.

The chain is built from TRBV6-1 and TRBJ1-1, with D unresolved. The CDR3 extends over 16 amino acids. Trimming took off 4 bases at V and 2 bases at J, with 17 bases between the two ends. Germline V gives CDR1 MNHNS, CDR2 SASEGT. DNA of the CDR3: TGTGCCAGCAGTGTTGCCGCGGGTCGGGCAAACACTGAAGCTTTCTTT. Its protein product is CASSVAAGRANTEAFF.

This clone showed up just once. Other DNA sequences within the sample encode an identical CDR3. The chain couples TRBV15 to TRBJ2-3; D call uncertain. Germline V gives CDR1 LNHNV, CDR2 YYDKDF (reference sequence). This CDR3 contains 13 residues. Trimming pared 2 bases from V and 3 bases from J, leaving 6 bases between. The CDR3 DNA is TGTGCCACCAGCAGATCGAGGACAGATACGCAGTATTTT. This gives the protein CATSRSRTDTQYF.

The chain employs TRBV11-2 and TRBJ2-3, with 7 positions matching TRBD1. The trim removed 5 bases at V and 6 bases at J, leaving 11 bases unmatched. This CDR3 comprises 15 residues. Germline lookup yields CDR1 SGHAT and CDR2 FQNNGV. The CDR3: CASSAVTGMLDTQYF. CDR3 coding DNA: TGTGCCAGCAGCGCAGTGACAGGGATGTTGGATACGCAGTATTTT.

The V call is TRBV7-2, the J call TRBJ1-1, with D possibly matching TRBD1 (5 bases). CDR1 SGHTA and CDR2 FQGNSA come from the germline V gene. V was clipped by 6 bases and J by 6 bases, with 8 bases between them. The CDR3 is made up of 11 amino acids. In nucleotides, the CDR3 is TGTGCCAGCAGTAGGGGCCCTGAAGCTTTCTTT. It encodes CASSRGPEAFF.

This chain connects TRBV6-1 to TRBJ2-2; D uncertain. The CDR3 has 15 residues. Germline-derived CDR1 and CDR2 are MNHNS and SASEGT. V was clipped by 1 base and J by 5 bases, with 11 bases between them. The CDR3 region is CASSEGSNWTGELFF. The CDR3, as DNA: TGTGCCAGCAGTGAAGGGAGTAATTGGACCGGGGAGCTGTTTTTT.

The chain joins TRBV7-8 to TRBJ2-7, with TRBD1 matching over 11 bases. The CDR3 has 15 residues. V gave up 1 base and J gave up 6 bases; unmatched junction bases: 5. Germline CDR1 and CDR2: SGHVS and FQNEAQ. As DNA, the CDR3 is TGTGCCAGCAGCTTAGGGTGGGGGACAGGGGGCGAGCAGTACTTC. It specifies CASSLGWGTGGEQYF.

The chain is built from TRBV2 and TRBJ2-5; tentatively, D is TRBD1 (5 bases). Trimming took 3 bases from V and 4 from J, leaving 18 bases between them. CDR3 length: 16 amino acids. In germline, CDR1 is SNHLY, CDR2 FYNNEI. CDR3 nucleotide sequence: TGTGCCAGCAGTGACCCAGGGTTAGGGTTCGCAGAGACCCAGTACTTC. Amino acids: CASSDPGLGFAETQYF.

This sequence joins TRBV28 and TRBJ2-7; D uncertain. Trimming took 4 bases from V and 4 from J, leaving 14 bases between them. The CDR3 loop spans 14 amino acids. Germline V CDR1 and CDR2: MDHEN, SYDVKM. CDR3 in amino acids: CASSSLSPIYEQYF. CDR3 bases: TGTGCCAGCAGTTCTCTCAGCCCTATTTACGAGCAGTACTTC.

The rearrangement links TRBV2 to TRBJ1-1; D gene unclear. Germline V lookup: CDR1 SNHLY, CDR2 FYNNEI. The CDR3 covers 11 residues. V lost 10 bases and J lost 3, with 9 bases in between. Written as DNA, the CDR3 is TGTGCCACAATAGACTACACTGAAGCTTTCTTT. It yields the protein CATIDYTEAFF.